Following are 20 T cell receptor beta chains from one sample sequenced in a study of post-analysis software for immune sequencing data (dated by TCRdb to the mid-2010s). Findings and caveats that apply to the study as a whole: Patients showed significantly higher frequencies than controls for a few TRBV segments, among them TRBV5-6, TRBV5-1 and TRBV20-1.

Their cognate antigens are unknown. The library relied on PCR. Sequencing was carried out with an Illumina HiSeq 2500. Unique molecular identifiers were incorporated into TCR beta cDNA libraries to reduce PCR and sequencing biases. TCRdb applied fastp at Q25 and MiXCR to the public reads, then kept only in-frame beta chains. Entries that share a CDR3 protein sequence are merged under the most common genes and DNA. Counted in this sample were hundreds of thousands of distinct CDR3 sequences; around 44% of them appeared once. The top ten clones comprise about 1.5% of the sample. The sample was blood. The receptors were sampled from a girl aged 10 to 17 with multiple sclerosis.

CDR3: CATQGGGNTEAFF. In DNA, the CDR3 is TGTGCCACTCAGGGGGGAGGGAACACTGAAGCTTTCTTT. J is TRBJ1-1 and V is TRBV10-3; 7 nucleotides align to TRBD1. The trim removed 10 bases at V and 1 base at J, leaving 6 bases unmatched. Germline CDR1 is ENHRY and CDR2 is SYGVKD. The CDR3 length is 13 residues.

The DNA for the CDR3 is TGCGCCAGCAGCCAAAGGCTAGCGGGAGGAATTACCACAGATACGCAGTATTTT. This codes for CASSQRLAGGITTDTQYF. This rearrangement joins TRBV4-1 to TRBJ2-3; 11 positions agree with TRBD2. The CDR3 sequence is 18 residues long. The V and J ends lost 2 bases and 2 bases, in that order; junction bases with no gene match: 9. Per the germline V gene, CDR1 is MGHRA and CDR2 is YSYEKL.

The chain has TRBV12-3 or TRBV12-4 and TRBJ2-1; D might be TRBD1 or TRBD2, each matching 7 bases. This CDR3 contains 16 residues. The V end was cut by 1 base, the J end by 9 bases, with 19 bases between. The CDR3 here is CASSLDDRVRGVEQFF. CDR3 DNA sequence: TGTGCCAGCAGTTTAGATGACAGGGTACGGGGGGTTGAGCAGTTCTTC.

The chain has TRBV6-1 and TRBJ2-7; D might be TRBD1 or TRBD2, each matching 5 bases. The tail of the sequence fits TRBJ2-5 better, so the J call may be wrong. Germline CDR1 MNHNS, CDR2 SASEGT. CDR3 size: 14 residues. The CDR3 loop is CASSEGGSGGTQYF. The CDR3 DNA sequence: TGTGCCAGCAGTGAAGGTGGCAGTGGGGGGACCCAGTACTTC.

This rearrangement joins TRBV5-1 to TRBJ2-1; 13 bases fit TRBD2. V trimming: 0 bases; J trimming: 10 bases; junction bases outside the gene matches: 4. Germline V lookup: CDR1 SGHRS, CDR2 YFSETQ. This CDR3 has 15 residues. CDR3 residues: CASSLGLAGGMEQFF. Here the CDR3 DNA reads TGCGCCAGCAGCTTGGGACTAGCGGGGGGTATGGAGCAGTTCTTC.

The rearrangement joins TRBV28 to TRBJ2-4; D uncertain. The V gene's germline CDR1 is MDHEN and CDR2 SYDVKM. This CDR3 comprises 14 residues. Trimming took off 2 bases at V and 9 bases at J, with 14 bases between the two ends. CDR3 sequence (DNA): TGTGCCAGCAGTTTAGGGTTTGGTCGGAGCATTCAGTACTTC. It is translated as CASSLGFGRSIQYF. The complete variable domain, with remaining parts taken from reference TRBV28 and TRBJ2-4, reads DVKVTQSSRYLVKRTGEKVFLECVQDMDHENMFWYRQDPGLGLRLIYFSYDVKMKEKGDIPEGYSVSREKKERFSLILESASTNQTSMYLCASSLGFGRSIQYFGAGTRLSVL.

The J gene is TRBJ2-1, the V gene TRBV20-1; 8 positions match TRBD2. V trimming: 1 base; J trimming: 15 bases; junction bases outside the gene matches: 14. The CDR3 loop spans 14 amino acids. The V gene's germline CDR1 is DFQATT and CDR2 SNEGSKA (reference sequence). The CDR3 reads CSARGAAGDSRPFF. The CDR3 nucleotides read TGCAGTGCTAGAGGAGCAGCGGGAGATTCTCGGCCGTTCTTC.

About this clonotype itself: A junction boundary mismatches the germline segment, possibly from a read error. The rearrangement links TRBV5-1 to TRBJ2-3, with D possibly being TRBD2 (6 bases). Germline V lookup: CDR1 SGHRS, CDR2 YFSETQ. This CDR3 contains 14 residues. Here the CDR3 DNA reads TGCGCCTGCAGCTGGACGCTCGGGAGCGATACGCAGTATTTT. It is translated as CACSWTLGSDTQYF.

V gene TRBV6-1 combines with J gene TRBJ1-4; D gene uncertain. CDR3 length equals 16 residues. Trimming removed 1 base from V and 0 bases from J, with 9 bases in between. The germline V gene encodes CDR1 MNHNS and CDR2 SASEGT. The CDR3 sequence is CASSEGSGATNEKLFF. As DNA, the CDR3 is TGTGCCAGCAGTGAAGGATCGGGCGCAACTAATGAAAAACTGTTTTTT.

The J gene is TRBJ1-1, the V gene TRBV10-3; D gene unclear. Germline V gives CDR1 ENHRY, CDR2 SYGVKD. This CDR3 is 14 amino acids long. Between the trimmed V and J ends, which lost 3 bases and 3 bases, there was a span of 11 bases. The CDR3 here is CAISDGGIYTEAFF. In nucleotides, the CDR3 is TGTGCCATCAGTGATGGAGGGATCTACACTGAAGCTTTCTTT.

The rearrangement joins TRBV29-1 to TRBJ2-4; the D gene is possibly TRBD1 (5 bases). The J call may be mistaken, given a closer DNA end match to TRBJ2-7. Germline loops: CDR1 SQVTM, CDR2 ANQGSEA. The CDR3 runs 11 residues. The CDR3 region is CSGGSCYEQYF. The CDR3 DNA follows: TGCAGCGGGGGCAGCTGCTACGAGCAGTACTTC.

The J gene is TRBJ1-5, the V gene TRBV12-3 or TRBV12-4; D is unclear. The CDR3 totals 15 residues. Trimming stripped 6 bases from V and 2 bases from J, with 14 bases between. As DNA, the CDR3 is TGTGCCAGCAGCCTCCGGGAGGTGGGCAATCAGCCCCAGCATTTT. Protein product: CASSLREVGNQPQHF.

This clonotype has more than one count but fewer than ten. V is TRBV13 and J is TRBJ2-7, with 7 bases lining up with TRBD1. V lost 3 bases and J lost 4; bases outside the gene matches: 6. CDR1 and CDR2 (germline): PRHDT, FYEKMQ (reference sequence). CDR3 length equals 14 residues. This CDR3 reads CASSFAQGRYEQYF. CDR3 bases: TGTGCCAGCAGCTTCGCACAGGGGCGATACGAGCAGTACTTC.

The V call is TRBV7-2, the J call TRBJ2-5; D is uncertain. The V end lost 1 base, the J end lost 8 bases, and 11 bases lay between the germline ends. The CDR3 contains 13 residues. CDR1 is SGHTA and CDR2 is FQGNSA in the germline V gene. This CDR3 is CASSLESRATQYF. The CDR3 DNA reads TGTGCCAGCAGCTTAGAGAGTCGGGCTACCCAGTACTTC.

The sample holds a few counts of this clonotype. The CDR3, as DNA: TGTGCCAGCAGCCCCCCCGGTAAAGATACGCAGTATTTT. This translates into CASSPPGKDTQYF. The V and J genes are TRBV7-9 and TRBJ2-3; D is unclear. The CDR3 runs 13 residues. V was clipped by 5 bases and J by 5 bases, with 11 bases between them. From germline, CDR1 is SEHNR and CDR2 FQNEAQ (reference sequence).

This chain uses TRBV10-3 with TRBJ2-1, with 10 bases that match TRBD2. The J call is uncertain, as TRBJ2-7 better fits the DNA end. The CDR3 runs to 15 residues. Germline V gives CDR1 ENHRY, CDR2 SYGVKD. This CDR3 reads CAIKREGRSYNEQYF. The DNA for the CDR3 is TGTGCCATCAAGCGGGAGGGCCGTTCCTACAATGAGCAGTACTTC.

J is TRBJ2-3 and V is TRBV7-6, with D hard to call. The CDR3 covers 16 residues. The germline CDR1 and CDR2 sequences are SGHVS and FNYEAQ. With 1 base removed from V and 1 base from J, the gap between germline ends came to 12 bases. The CDR3 DNA reads TGTGCCAGCAGCTTAGATTTTAGCACCCGCACAGATACGCAGTATTTT. It is translated as CASSLDFSTRTDTQYF. Variable domain in full (rest from reference TRBV7-6 and TRBJ2-3): GAGVSQSPRYKVTKRGQDVALRCDPISGHVSLYWYRQALGQGPEFLTYFNYEAQQDKSGLPNDRFSAERPEGSISTLTIQRTEQRDSAMYRCASSLDFSTRTDTQYFGPGTRLTVL.

V and J are TRBV4-1 and TRBJ1-1; maybe TRBD1 (5 bases). Per the germline V gene, CDR1 is MGHRA and CDR2 is YSYEKL. V gave up 0 bases and J gave up 4 bases, with 12 bases separating them. The CDR3 has 15 amino acids. The CDR3 spells CASSQDRQGGTEAFF. CDR3 coding DNA: TGCGCCAGCAGCCAAGATCGGCAGGGAGGCACTGAAGCTTTCTTT.

This clonotype has a handful of counts. The chain has TRBV3-1 and TRBJ1-2; maybe TRBD1 (5 bases). The V and J ends lost 1 base and 7 bases respectively, with 19 bases between them. The CDR3 is made up of 16 amino acids. Germline V CDR1 and CDR2: LGHDT, YNNKEL (reference sequence). CDR3 in amino acids: CASSQVIRGFQSGYTF. The CDR3 DNA follows: TGTGCCAGCAGCCAAGTTATCCGGGGCTTTCAGAGTGGCTACACCTTC. The whole variable domain, filled in from reference TRBV3-1 and TRBJ1-2, reads DTAVSQTPKYLVTQMGNDKSIKCEQNLGHDTMYWYKQDSKKFLKIMFSYNNKELIINETVPNRFSPKSPDKAHLNLHINSLELGDSAVYFCASSQVIRGFQSGYTFGSGTRLTVV.

The chain carries TRBV11-2 and TRBJ2-5; D may correspond to TRBD1 or TRBD2 (5 bases each). Germline values: CDR1 SGHAT, CDR2 FQNNGV. Trimming removed 5 bases at V and 2 bases at J, with 18 bases between. There are 16 residues in the CDR3. CDR3 in DNA: TGTGCCAGCAGCCCCAGTAGGGGAGCGGAGCAAGAGACCCAGTACTTC. Translation: CASSPSRGAEQETQYF.